The clone carrying this T cell receptor (beta chain) appeared a few times. The study defined stable Graves' hyperthyroidism as no ophthalmopathy progression within 18 months. This CDR3 is built from 14 residues. V lost 4 bases and J lost 2, with 12 bases in between. The germline CDR1 and CDR2 sequences are MNHEY and SVGEGT. The record originates from a study of T cells in Graves' hyperthyroidism and ophthalmopathy. RNA transcripts gave rise to amplified TCR beta CDR3 regions. The HTBI primer set was used in a first-round RT-PCR of the TCR CDR3. Each CDR3 protein is one row after TCRdb ran MiXCR on the multiplex PCR reads. The table includes hundreds of thousands of distinct CDR3 sequences, approximately 13% detected once.

The sequence was collected from a woman aged 25 to 39 with Graves' hyperthyroidism. The sample comprised blood. The J gene is TRBJ2-7, the V gene TRBV6-2 or TRBV6-3; tentative D call: TRBD2 (6 bases). In nucleotides, the CDR3 is TGTGCCAGCAGTTTAGGAGGGAGTACCTACGAGCAGTACTTC. This translates into CASSLGGSTYEQYF.